This T cell receptor beta chain was sequenced in a study of beta chain features in type 1 diabetes. In the study overall: Patients looked much like healthy donors when it came to age, gender and cell yields.

Findings and limits, study-wide: Moderate but significant shortening of TCRB CDR3s was recorded in all four CD4+ subsets from Type 1 diabetes patients.

There are a few counts of this clone. Antigen specificity is unknown. From germline, CDR1 is MNHEY and CDR2 SMNVEV (reference sequence). The CDR3 extends over 16 amino acids. Germline trimming cut 10 bases from V and 0 bases from J; bases unmatched to any gene: 14. Donors underwent one heparinised blood draw, 90 to 150 mL on average. Populations isolated by sorting all had purity greater than 95%. Sequenced material consisted of expressed TCRB transcripts (all of the isolated RNA was reverse transcribed). Measured with immunoSEQ multiplex PCR; TCRdb has only the in-frame clones, and not every one. Of around 350,000 clones in the sample, roughly 13% were seen once.

V gene TRBV27 combines with J gene TRBJ2-5; TRBD1 aligns across 7 bases. What was sequenced was naive CD4+ T cells from blood. This clonotype originated in a man between 18 and 29 years old in good health. The CDR3 bases are TGTGCCACCCTGACCTGGACAGGACCCTACCAAGAGACCCAGTACTTC. As protein: CATLTWTGPYQETQYF.